This T cell receptor beta chain was sequenced for a study of Ad26.COV2.S vaccination and SARS-CoV-2 variants (dated by TCRdb to about 2021). Notes on the research overall: Vaccine-arm donors were drawn from COV1001, a multicentre, randomized, double-blind, placebo-controlled phase I-IIa trial of Ad26.COV2.S in healthy adults. Ad26.COV2.S was administered intramuscularly at 5 x 10^10 or 1 x 10^11 viral particles, either as a single shot or as two shots given 56 days apart. The specificity and breadth of SARS-CoV-2-reactive T cell receptors after Ad26.COV2.S vaccination were assessed by TCRbeta repertoire sequencing. The TCR-sequenced set comprised around 30 samples: about 19 Ad26.COV2.S vaccine recipients, 5 placebo recipients and 8 SARS-CoV-2 convalescent individuals. Trial participants were randomized into five groups of five: low-dose or high-dose Ad26.COV2.S given once or twice, or placebo on both occasions. Investigators did not know the trial group allocation while performing experiments and assessing outcomes. The study at large found these results: The authors noted that the TCR breadth and depth analyses may have underestimated total T cell responses. The study lacked the statistical power to compare responses across vaccine doses or regimens. Compared with placebo recipients, Ad26.COV2.S recipients showed higher spike-specific TCR breadth (P = 0.0014). Comparable non-spike TCR breadth was observed between vaccine and placebo recipients, consistent with only spike being contained in the vaccine. After vaccination, substantial breadth of spike-specific CD8+ and CD4+ T cell responses was reported.

In its sample, this clone was seen once. The specificity of this receptor is unknown. No much larger clone is present one base from it, and per-base qualities are unavailable. Other DNA sequences within the sample encode an identical CDR3. The immunoSEQ Assay was used to sequence TCRbeta CDR3 regions. After extraction, genomic DNA underwent amplification by bias-controlled multiplex PCR, followed by high-throughput sequencing. In the original analysis: Collapsing and filtering of sequences were performed to quantify the absolute abundance of each unique TCRbeta CDR3 region. T cell fraction was estimated by normalizing TCRbeta template counts to usable DNA, with usable DNA measured through amplification of reference genes found in all nucleated cells. Repertoire TCRs were annotated as SARS-CoV-2-specific by exact matching of V gene, CDR3 amino acid sequence and J gene to a known reactive TCR set. The reference SARS-CoV-2 TCR set was obtained from MIRA and was filtered for enrichment in COVID-19-positive ImmuneCODE repertoires, whereby public or cross-reactive TCRs were removed. Using the MIRA antigens, annotated TCRs were further analysed by specific ORF or by position within an ORF. Breadth was defined as annotated unique rearrangements over total unique productive rearrangements; depth was the summed frequency of those rearrangements. Two-sided Wilcoxon rank-sum tests were used to compare TCR breadth between groups. The source is immuneACCESS, and TCRdb retained only in-frame sequences with V and J called. Part of the clones is not carried over; for the studies checked, unresolved V genes explain less than half of this, and the remainder is unexplained. The DNA gave D and trimming, while V, J and clone size come from that table. In this sample the table shows roughly 420,000 clones, approximately 92% of which occur a single time. The ten largest clones represent just over 2.5% of the sample.

In the paper's terms, the treatment or condition label means: roughly 19 received Ad26.COV2.S at low or high dose, single or two shots; several received placebo; per-sample allocation not given. Repertoires of vaccine and placebo recipients were sequenced from samples collected on day 63 after the first injection. Between 29 July and 7 August 2020, Cohort 1b enrolled 25 adults aged 18-55 years at one site in Boston, USA. Ad26.COV2.S was a replication-incompetent adenovirus type 26 vector expressing a prefusion-stabilized SARS-CoV-2 spike protein from the original Wuhan strain. The CDR3 goes from the cysteine to the phenylalanine over 12 residues. Only the CDR3 part of the read is kept: 36 bases, read in frame from the first base. V is pared back by 3 bases and J by 2 bases, with 4 bases lying between the germline termini. According to the germline V gene, CDR1 reads SGHRS and CDR2 reads YFSETQ.

The sequence was collected from a person between 18 and 65 years old who received the Ad26.COV2.S COVID-19 vaccine or a placebo. The sequence joins TRBV5-1 to TRBJ2-3; the D gene lacks a confident call. The sequenced sample was peripheral blood, obtained in a trial of Ad26.COV2.S vaccine versus placebo. At the DNA level, the sequence is TGCGCCAGCAGCTCCCCCACAGATACGCAGTATTTT. It codes for CASSSPTDTQYF.